These T cell receptor beta chains were read from a single sample in a study of cytomegalovirus exposure and HLA in healthy donors. Profiling relied on immunoSEQ multiplex PCR, and the TCRdb table lists in-frame clones only, not all of them. The table includes 90,000 to 110,000 clones, roughly 79% detected once. Sequenced material: PBMCs. The receptors stem from a male donor in good health and CMV-seronegative. The CDR3 runs from the conserved cysteine through the conserved F or W. Each record gives: J gene, V gene, D gene, clone size, CDR3 protein, CDR3 DNA. The D gene is left open where the match is weak. Size tells how often a clone was seen (once, few, many) or the class of an expanded clone, and some rows leave it out.

J gene: TRBJ2-5
V gene: TRBV5-1
D gene: TRBD1
clone size: NA
CDR3 protein: CASSLVQGAGLGKTQYF
CDR3 DNA: TGCGCCAGCAGCTTGGTTCAGGGGGCAGGGTTGGGAAAGACCCAGTACTTC

J gene: TRBJ1-2
V gene: TRBV4-1
D gene: NA
clone size: NA
CDR3 protein: CASSQQVGGGGYGYTF
CDR3 DNA: TGCGCCAGCAGCCAACAGGTCGGGGGGGGAGGCTATGGCTACACCTTC

J gene: TRBJ2-5
V gene: TRBV28
D gene: TRBD2
clone size: NA
CDR3 protein: CASRPGGEEETQYF
CDR3 DNA: TGTGCCAGCCGGCCGGGAGGAGAAGAAGAGACCCAGTACTTC

J gene: TRBJ2-6
V gene: TRBV4-3
D gene: NA
clone size: NA
CDR3 protein: CASSQDEQGPLSGANVLTF
CDR3 DNA: TGCGCCAGCAGCCAAGATGAGCAGGGCCCTCTATCTGGGGCCAACGTCCTGACTTTC

J gene: TRBJ1-5
V gene: TRBV27
D gene: NA
clone size: NA
CDR3 protein: CASSLETPNGQPQHF
CDR3 DNA: TGTGCCAGCAGTTTAGAGACACCCAATGGTCAGCCCCAGCATTTT

J gene: TRBJ2-2
V gene: TRBV10-1
D gene: NA
clone size: few
CDR3 protein: CASSETGGSVLFF
CDR3 DNA: TGCGCCAGCAGTGAAACGGGGGGCAGCGTGCTGTTTTTT

J gene: TRBJ1-5
V gene: TRBV30
D gene: NA
clone size: NA
CDR3 protein: CAWSFRQGNQPQHF
CDR3 DNA: TGTGCCTGGAGTTTCCGACAGGGCAATCAGCCCCAGCATTTT

J gene: TRBJ1-3
V gene: TRBV5-1
D gene: TRBD1
clone size: once
CDR3 protein: CASSYDREGGNTIYF
CDR3 DNA: TGCGCCAGCAGCTATGACAGGGAAGGGGGAAACACCATATATTTT

J gene: TRBJ2-2
V gene: TRBV7-9
D gene: TRBD2
clone size: NA
CDR3 protein: CASWTVAGNRNTGELFF
CDR3 DNA: TGTGCCAGCTGGACGGTAGCGGGTAATAGAAACACCGGGGAGCTGTTTTTT

J gene: TRBJ2-3
V gene: TRBV29-1
D gene: NA
clone size: NA
CDR3 protein: CSVGSREDTQYF
CDR3 DNA: TGCAGCGTTGGGTCCCGGGAAGATACGCAGTATTTT

J gene: TRBJ1-1
V gene: TRBV16
D gene: TRBD1
clone size: NA
CDR3 protein: CASSLGTDTEAFF
CDR3 DNA: TGTGCCAGCAGCCTGGGGACAGACACTGAAGCTTTCTTT

J gene: TRBJ2-1
V gene: TRBV6-4
D gene: TRBD2
clone size: NA
CDR3 protein: CASSDSETSDYNEQFF
CDR3 DNA: TGTGCCAGCAGTGACTCTGAGACTAGCGATTACAATGAGCAGTTCTTC

J gene: TRBJ2-7
V gene: TRBV7-6
D gene: NA
clone size: NA
CDR3 protein: CASSQGQVYEQYF
CDR3 DNA: TGTGCCAGCAGCCAGGGGCAGGTCTACGAGCAGTACTTC

J gene: TRBJ1-2
V gene: TRBV5-5
D gene: TRBD1
clone size: NA
CDR3 protein: CASSPTSGTGVGYTF
CDR3 DNA: TGTGCCAGCAGCCCTACTTCCGGGACAGGGGTCGGCTACACCTTC

J gene: TRBJ2-1
V gene: TRBV2
D gene: NA
clone size: NA
CDR3 protein: CASIPAGVHEQFF
CDR3 DNA: TGTGCCAGCATCCCGGCAGGGGTCCATGAGCAGTTCTTC

J gene: TRBJ2-1
V gene: TRBV27
D gene: NA
clone size: NA
CDR3 protein: CASSLGRVSYNEQFF
CDR3 DNA: TGTGCCAGCAGTTTAGGCAGGGTGAGCTACAATGAGCAGTTCTTC

J gene: TRBJ2-3
V gene: TRBV18
D gene: NA
clone size: NA
CDR3 protein: CASSPIPGTSTDTQYF
CDR3 DNA: TGTGCCAGCTCACCAATCCCGGGTACAAGCACAGATACGCAGTATTTT

J gene: TRBJ2-7
V gene: TRBV6-6
D gene: NA
clone size: NA
CDR3 protein: CASSSSNEYEQYF
CDR3 DNA: TGTGCCAGCAGTTCCTCGAACGAATACGAGCAGTACTTC

J gene: TRBJ2-6
V gene: TRBV27
D gene: NA
clone size: NA
CDR3 protein: CASSPRVAGANVLTF
CDR3 DNA: TGTGCCAGCAGTCCCAGGGTAGCTGGGGCCAACGTCCTGACTTTC

J gene: TRBJ1-4
V gene: TRBV29-1
D gene: TRBD1
clone size: few
CDR3 protein: CSVDGPGQGNEKLFF
CDR3 DNA: TGCAGCGTTGACGGCCCGGGACAGGGAAATGAAAAACTGTTTTTT

J gene: TRBJ2-5
V gene: TRBV7-7
D gene: TRBD2
clone size: NA
CDR3 protein: CASSLGPGLGGETQYF
CDR3 DNA: TGTGCTAGCAGCTTAGGTCCCGGACTAGGAGGAGAGACCCAGTACTTC

J gene: TRBJ2-4
V gene: TRBV7-9
D gene: NA
clone size: NA
CDR3 protein: CASSLEQGMTIQYF
CDR3 DNA: TGTGCCAGCAGCTTAGAGCAGGGAATGACCATTCAGTACTTC

J gene: TRBJ2-3
V gene: TRBV19
D gene: TRBD2
clone size: NA
CDR3 protein: CASSIGGTRLGDTQYF
CDR3 DNA: TGTGCCAGTAGTATAGGAGGGACTAGGTTGGGAGATACGCAGTATTTT

J gene: TRBJ2-2
V gene: TRBV7-3
D gene: NA
clone size: NA
CDR3 protein: CASSLYDSRNTGELFF
CDR3 DNA: TGTGCCAGCAGCTTATATGACAGTCGGAACACCGGGGAGCTGTTTTTT

J gene: TRBJ2-2
V gene: TRBV5-1
D gene: NA
clone size: NA
CDR3 protein: CASSSGTPTGELFF
CDR3 DNA: TGCGCCAGCAGCTCCGGGACTCCCACCGGGGAGCTGTTTTTT